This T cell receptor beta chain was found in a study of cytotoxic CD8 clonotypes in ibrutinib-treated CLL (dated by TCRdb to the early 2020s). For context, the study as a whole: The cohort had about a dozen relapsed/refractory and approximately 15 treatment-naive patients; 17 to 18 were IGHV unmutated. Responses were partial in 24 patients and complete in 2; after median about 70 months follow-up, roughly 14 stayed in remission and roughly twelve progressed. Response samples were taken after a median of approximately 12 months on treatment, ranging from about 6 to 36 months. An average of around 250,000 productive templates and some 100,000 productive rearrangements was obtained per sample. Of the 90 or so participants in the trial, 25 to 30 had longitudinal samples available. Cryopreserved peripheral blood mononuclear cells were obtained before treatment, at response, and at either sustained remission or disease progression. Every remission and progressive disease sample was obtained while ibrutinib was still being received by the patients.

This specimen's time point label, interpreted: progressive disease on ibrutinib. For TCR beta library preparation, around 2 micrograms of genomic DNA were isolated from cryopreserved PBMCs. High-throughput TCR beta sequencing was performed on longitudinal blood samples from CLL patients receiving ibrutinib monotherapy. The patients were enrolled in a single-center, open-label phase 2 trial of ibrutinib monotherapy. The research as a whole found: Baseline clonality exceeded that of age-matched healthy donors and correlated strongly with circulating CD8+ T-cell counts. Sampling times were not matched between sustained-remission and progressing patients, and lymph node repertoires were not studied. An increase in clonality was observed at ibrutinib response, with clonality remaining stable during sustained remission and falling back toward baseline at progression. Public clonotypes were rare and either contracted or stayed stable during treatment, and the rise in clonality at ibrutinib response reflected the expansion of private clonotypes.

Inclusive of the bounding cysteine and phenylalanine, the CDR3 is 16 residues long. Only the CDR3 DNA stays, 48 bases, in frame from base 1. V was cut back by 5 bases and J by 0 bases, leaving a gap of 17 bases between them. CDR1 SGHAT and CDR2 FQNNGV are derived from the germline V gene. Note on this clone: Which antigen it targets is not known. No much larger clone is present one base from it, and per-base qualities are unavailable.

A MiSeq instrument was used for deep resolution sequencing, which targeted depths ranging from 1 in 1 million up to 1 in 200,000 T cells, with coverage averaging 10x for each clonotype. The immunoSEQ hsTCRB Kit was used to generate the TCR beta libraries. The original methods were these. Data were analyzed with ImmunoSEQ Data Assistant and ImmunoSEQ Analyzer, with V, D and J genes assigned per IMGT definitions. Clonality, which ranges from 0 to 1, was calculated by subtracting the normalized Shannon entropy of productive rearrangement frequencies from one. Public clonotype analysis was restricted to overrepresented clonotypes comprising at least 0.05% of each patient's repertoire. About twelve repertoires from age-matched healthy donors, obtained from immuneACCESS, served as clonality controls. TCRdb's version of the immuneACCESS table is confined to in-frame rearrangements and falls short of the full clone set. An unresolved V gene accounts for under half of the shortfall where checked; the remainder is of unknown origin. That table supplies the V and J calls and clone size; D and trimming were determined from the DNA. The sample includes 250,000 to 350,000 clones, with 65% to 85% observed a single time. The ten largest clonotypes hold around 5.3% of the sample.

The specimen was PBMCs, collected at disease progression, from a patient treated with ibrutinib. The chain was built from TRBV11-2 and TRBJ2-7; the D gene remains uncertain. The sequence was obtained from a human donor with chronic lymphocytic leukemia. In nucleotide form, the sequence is TGTGCCAGCAGCCGTAATCCGTCGCCGAGCTCCTACGAGCAGTACTTC. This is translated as CASSRNPSPSSYEQYF.